This T cell receptor beta chain was identified in a study of T cells in tuberculosis. Study details: A South African cohort included IGRA-negative adolescents, latently infected IGRA-positive adolescents and adults with active tuberculosis.

Data came from immunoSEQ multiplex PCR; TCRdb stores just in-frame clones and leaves some out. Among some 40,000 clones listed, 95% were seen once. On average approximately 100,000 T cells per donor were immunosequenced. The count of this clone is one. Looked up from germline, CDR1 is GTSNPN and CDR2 is SVGIG (reference sequence). Trimming took 4 bases from V and 5 from J; bases not matched to a gene: 4. The CDR3 extends over 13 amino acids. Specimen: PBMCs. V usage is TRBV30 and J usage is TRBJ2-3, with 9 bases aligning to TRBD1. The sequence was obtained from a donor between 10 and 35 years old with latent tuberculosis or without tuberculosis infection. CDR3 sequence (DNA): TGTGCCTGGACTCGACAGGGGGTAGATACGCAGTATTTT. The encoded protein is CAWTRQGVDTQYF.